These 28 T cell receptor beta chains were all obtained from the same sample, sequenced in a study of Graves' ophthalmopathy and Graves' hyperthyroidism. RNA transcripts served as template for amplifying TCR beta CDR3 sequences. Amplification began with first-round RT-PCR using HTBI primers, then second-round multiplex PCR was performed. TCRdb fed the multiplex PCR reads into MiXCR, producing one record per CDR3 protein. The sample has fewer than 250,000 distinct CDR3 sequences, roughly 27% seen once; the top ten hold approximately 9.6%. Sequencing was carried out using peripheral blood. The source of these receptors is a man aged 45-60 years with Graves' ophthalmopathy.

The rearrangement uses TRBV12-3 or TRBV12-4 and TRBJ2-5; D unclear. There are 13 residues in the CDR3. The ends were cut back, 6 bases at V and 5 bases at J, with 13 bases in the middle. CDR3 in amino acids: CASRPEMLETQYF. In nucleotides, the CDR3 is TGTGCCAGCAGACCCGAAATGTTGGAGACCCAGTACTTC.

This clonotype has just a few counts. The rearrangement uses TRBV28 and TRBJ2-5; the D gene is possibly TRBD1 (6 bases). The CDR3 consists of 14 residues. The ends were cut back, 6 bases at V and 2 bases at J, with 13 bases in the middle. From germline, CDR1 is MDHEN and CDR2 SYDVKM. CDR3 in DNA: TGTGCCAGCAGCGGGACATACCCTCAAGAGACCCAGTACTTC. Translating it yields CASSGTYPQETQYF.

This clonotype was counted many times. CDR3 bases: TGCAGCGCGGACAGTAACACCGGGGAGCTGTTTTTT. Protein product: CSADSNTGELFF. This chain uses TRBV29-1 with TRBJ2-2, with D tentatively TRBD1 (6 bases). Trimming cost V 7 bases and J 2 bases, with 8 bases left between them. There are 12 residues in the CDR3. The germline V gene encodes CDR1 SQVTM and CDR2 ANQGSEA.

This clonotype was counted many times. The rearrangement joins TRBV7-2 to TRBJ2-7, with 8 bases matching TRBD2. The CDR3 totals 16 residues. The V gene's germline CDR1 is SGHTA and CDR2 FQGNSA. Unmatched junction bases numbered 6, after V lost 1 base and J lost 1 base. CDR3 sequence reads: CASSLGPGLVSYEQYF. The CDR3 nucleotides read TGTGCCAGCAGCTTAGGACCGGGACTAGTTTCCTACGAGCAGTACTTC.

This clonotype was seen ten or more times. The rearrangement links TRBV30 to TRBJ1-5; 7 bases are shared with TRBD1. The CDR3 sequence is 14 residues long. The V gene's germline CDR1 is GTSNPN and CDR2 SVGIG (reference sequence). V dropped 1 base and J dropped 4; count of bases not matched to a gene: 4. In DNA, the CDR3 is TGTGCCTGGAGTGCAAGGGGGCATAATCAGCCCCAGCATTTT. Amino acid sequence: CAWSARGHNQPQHF.

This clonotype was recorded at least ten times. This sequence joins TRBV28 and TRBJ2-7; D uncertain. Germline V CDR1 and CDR2: MDHEN, SYDVKM. This CDR3 region has 12 residues. V was clipped by 4 bases and J by 5 bases, with 9 bases between them. CDR3 nucleotides: TGTGCCAGCAGTTACAGTGGGAACGAGCAGTACTTC. Encoded protein: CASSYSGNEQYF.

This clonotype was counted many times. V usage is TRBV6-2 or TRBV6-3 and J usage is TRBJ1-5, with D unresolved. The length of the CDR3 is 14 residues. CDR1 and CDR2 (germline): MNHEY, SVGEGT. V was shortened by 3 bases and J by 5 bases, with 11 bases between the two germline ends. The CDR3 loop is CASSYTSLDQPQHF. CDR3 DNA: TGTGCCAGCAGTTATACGAGCTTGGATCAGCCCCAGCATTTT.

This clonotype was counted at least ten times. The chain recombines TRBV20-1 with TRBJ2-2; tentatively, D is TRBD2 (6 bases). The germline V gene encodes CDR1 DFQATT and CDR2 SNEGSKA (reference sequence). This CDR3 has 14 residues. Trimming removed 3 bases at V and 0 bases at J, with 8 bases between. CDR3 loop: CSAREGANTGELFF. The CDR3 region has the DNA TGCAGTGCTAGGGAGGGCGCGAACACCGGGGAGCTGTTTTTT.

The chain couples TRBV12-3 or TRBV12-4 to TRBJ1-2; no clear D gene. The CDR3 contains 14 residues. The ends were cut back, 3 bases at V and 4 bases at J, with 12 bases in the middle. The CDR3 DNA is TGTGCCAGCAGTTTTATTTCAGGAGCCTATGGCTACACCTTC. Translated: CASSFISGAYGYTF.

This chain connects TRBV28 to TRBJ2-7; the match to TRBD2 covers 11 bases. After removal of 6 bases from V and 4 bases from J, the junction contained 8 bases not matched to a gene. This CDR3 has 15 residues. Germline V gene data show CDR1 as MDHEN and CDR2 as SYDVKM. CDR3 sequence: CASRSPGTSGYEQYF. As DNA, the CDR3 is TGTGCCAGCAGATCCCCCGGGACTAGCGGTTACGAGCAGTACTTC. The variable domain in full, completed from reference TRBV28 and TRBJ2-7, reads DVKVTQSSRYLVKRTGEKVFLECVQDMDHENMFWYRQDPGLGLRLIYFSYDVKMKEKGDIPEGYSVSREKKERFSLILESASTNQTSMYLCASRSPGTSGYEQYFGPGTRLTVT.

This clonotype showed up many times. The chain has TRBV29-1 and TRBJ2-7; the match to TRBD1 covers 11 bases. The V gene end was trimmed by 7 bases and the J gene end by 2 bases; junction bases not matched to a gene: 10. The CDR3 is 15 residues long. Looked up from germline, CDR1 is SQVTM and CDR2 is ANQGSEA. CDR3 loop: CSAVYRDRGAYEQYF. The CDR3 region has the DNA TGCAGCGCCGTATATAGGGACAGGGGGGCCTACGAGCAGTACTTC.

J is TRBJ1-2 and V is TRBV28, with 9 bases matching TRBD1. Germline lookup yields CDR1 MDHEN and CDR2 SYDVKM. Trimming took 3 bases from V and 4 from J; bases not matched to a gene: 3. CDR3 length: 14 residues. In nucleotides, the CDR3 is TGTGCCAGCAGTTTGGGACAGGGCGGCTATGGCTACACCTTC. Translated: CASSLGQGGYGYTF.

At least ten counts were recorded for this clonotype. The chain combines TRBV29-1 with TRBJ2-2, with 7 bases matching TRBD1. Germline-derived CDR1 and CDR2 are SQVTM and ANQGSEA. V was pared by 7 bases and J by 3 bases, with 2 bases of the junction left unmatched. This CDR3 region has 12 residues. The CDR3 DNA reads TGCAGCGGACAGGGCTACACCGGGGAGCTGTTTTTT. Amino acid sequence: CSGQGYTGELFF.

This clonotype was counted at least ten times. V gene TRBV12-3 or TRBV12-4 combines with J gene TRBJ2-7, with 11 bases matching TRBD2. This CDR3 is 14 amino acids long. J gave up 9 bases and V 6 bases, and 10 bases lay outside the gene matches. CDR3 residues: CASSQLAGAGGQYF. The CDR3 DNA sequence: TGTGCCAGCAGCCAACTAGCGGGAGCCGGGGGGCAGTACTTC.

This clonotype showed up many times. The chain couples TRBV28 to TRBJ2-5; possible D gene TRBD2, 6 bases. With 2 bases removed from V and 5 bases from J, the gap between germline ends came to 15 bases. The CDR3 runs to 15 residues. In germline, CDR1 is MDHEN, CDR2 SYDVKM. The CDR3 sequence is CASSLTGSRRETQYF. The CDR3, as DNA: TGTGCCAGCAGTTTAACCGGGAGTAGGCGGGAGACCCAGTACTTC.

This clonotype showed up many times. This sequence joins TRBV6-5 and TRBJ1-5, with TRBD1 matching 11 bases. From germline, CDR1 is MNHEY and CDR2 SVGAGI. J gave up 0 bases and V 5 bases, and 15 bases lay outside the gene matches. The CDR3 sequence is 20 residues long. The CDR3 DNA reads TGTGCCAGCAGTCCCCTGCCCGGACAGGGGGCGTTTTATAGCAATCAGCCCCAGCATTTT. It yields the protein CASSPLPGQGAFYSNQPQHF.

This clonotype was counted many times. V is TRBV29-1 and J is TRBJ2-2, with TRBD2 as a possible D gene (6 bases). The CDR3 covers 11 residues. Germline CDR1 and CDR2: SQVTM and ANQGSEA. Trimming took 5 bases from V and 7 from J, leaving 8 bases between them. CDR3 sequence reads: CSVLAFGELFF. The CDR3, as DNA: TGCAGCGTTCTAGCGTTCGGGGAGCTGTTTTTT.

This clonotype was seen a few times. This sequence joins TRBV6-2 or TRBV6-3 and TRBJ2-1; D gene unclear. Germline assignment: CDR1 MNHEY and CDR2 SVGEGT. The CDR3 is 14 residues long. Trimming took off 6 bases at V and 0 bases at J, with 9 bases between the two ends. The DNA for the CDR3 is TGTGCCAGCAGGACCTTAAGCTCCTACAATGAGCAGTTCTTC. It translates to CASRTLSSYNEQFF.

The chain recombines TRBV7-3 with TRBJ1-1; tentatively, D is TRBD1 (6 bases). V was clipped by 5 bases and J by 5 bases, with 18 bases between them. Germline assignment: CDR1 SGHTA and CDR2 FQGTGA. The CDR3 has 15 residues. CDR3 residues: CASSPRVGQGTEAFF. In DNA form, the CDR3 reads TGTGCCAGCAGCCCCCGGGTAGGGCAGGGGACTGAAGCTTTCTTT.

This clonotype was picked up many times. The V call is TRBV12-3 or TRBV12-4, the J call TRBJ2-7; no clear D. Between the trimmed V and J ends, which lost 2 bases and 7 bases, there was a span of 9 bases. CDR3 length: 12 residues. This CDR3 is CASSLFLGEQYF. DNA of the CDR3: TGTGCCAGCAGTTTATTTCTGGGAGAGCAGTACTTC.

This clonotype was detected many times. The chain links TRBV20-1 to TRBJ1-5; possible D gene TRBD1, 6 bases. V gave up 6 bases and J gave up 2 bases, with 11 bases separating them. The CDR3 contains 13 residues. Looked up from germline, CDR1 is DFQATT and CDR2 is SNEGSKA (reference sequence). CDR3 amino acids: CSAGGKGNQPQHF. The CDR3 DNA sequence: TGCAGTGCAGGGGGGAAGGGCAATCAGCCCCAGCATTTT.

The chain has TRBV7-2 and TRBJ1-1; the D is unclear. Germline lookup yields CDR1 SGHTA and CDR2 FQGNSA. The CDR3 sequence is 11 residues long. V was shortened by 2 bases and J by 9 bases, with 7 bases between the two germline ends. The DNA for the CDR3 is TGTGCCAGCAGCTTACTGGCTCAAGCTTTCTTT. Protein sequence: CASSLLAQAFF.

The gene calls are TRBV6-1 and TRBJ2-7, with 9 nucleotides matching TRBD1. V was pared by 2 bases and J by 5 bases, with 1 base of the junction left unmatched. CDR1 MNHNS and CDR2 SASEGT come from the germline V gene. This CDR3 is 13 amino acids long. This CDR3 reads CASSERTGDEQYF. DNA of the CDR3: TGTGCCAGCAGTGAACGGACAGGGGACGAGCAGTACTTC.

This clonotype was counted many times. The V and J genes are TRBV6-5 and TRBJ2-7; a weak D match, TRBD2 (5 bases). Germline CDR1 and CDR2: MNHEY and SVGAGI. The CDR3 has 14 residues. V was trimmed by 5 bases and J by 2 bases, leaving 13 bases between them. DNA for the CDR3: TGTGCCAGCAGTCCCACTAGGAACCCCTACGAGCAGTACTTC. As protein: CASSPTRNPYEQYF.

Ten or more counts support this clonotype. This chain's CDR3 is CASSTGTGDQETQYF. CDR3 in DNA: TGTGCCAGTAGTACCGGGACAGGGGACCAAGAGACCCAGTACTTC. The rearrangement uses TRBV19 and TRBJ2-5, with 10 bases identical to TRBD1. Losses at the gene ends were 4 bases for V and 0 bases for J; bases not matched to a gene: 2. The CDR3 loop spans 15 amino acids. Germline values: CDR1 LNHDA, CDR2 SQIVND (reference sequence).

The chain employs TRBV28 and TRBJ2-5; a possible D gene is TRBD2 (7 bases). This CDR3 comprises 15 residues. CDR1 and CDR2 from the germline V gene are MDHEN and SYDVKM. Trimming stripped 3 bases from V and 5 bases from J, with 16 bases between. The CDR3 loop is CASSFPRGQSETQYF. The CDR3 bases are TGTGCCAGCAGTTTTCCGCGGGGGCAATCGGAGACCCAGTACTTC.

V is TRBV12-3 or TRBV12-4 and J is TRBJ1-5, with D hard to call. Deletions cut 7 bases from V and 3 bases from J, with 10 bases between. This CDR3 is built from 13 residues. This CDR3 is CASISEPNQPQHF. The CDR3 bases are TGTGCCAGCATATCGGAGCCCAATCAGCCCCAGCATTTT.

This clonotype was found many times. The rearrangement joins TRBV12-3 or TRBV12-4 to TRBJ2-5, with TRBD2 identical over 10 bases. The ends lost 6 bases at V and 4 bases at J; junction bases unmatched: 2. The CDR3 is 13 residues long. The CDR3 region is CASSRLAGETQYF. DNA for the CDR3: TGTGCCAGCAGCCGACTAGCGGGAGAGACCCAGTACTTC.